Below, one TCR beta chain is given with its context. This entry comes from a study of blood T cell repertoires in COVID-19. V shed 6 bases, J shed 4 bases, and the junction held 3 bases outside the gene matches. The CDR3 is 14 amino acids. Germline CDR1 and CDR2: MDHEN and SYDVKM. The table came from immunoSEQ multiplex PCR; TCRdb's copy has only in-frame clones and leaves some out. The data hold around 150,000 clones, with 80% to 90% observed a single time. The clonotype comes from a woman aged 65 to 85 with COVID-19, enrolled during active disease. This chain connects TRBV28 to TRBJ1-6; 7 nucleotides agree with TRBD1. The sample was peripheral blood. This CDR3 reads CASRGQRYNSPLHF. CDR3 nucleotide sequence: TGTGCCAGCAGGGGACAGAGATATAATTCACCCCTCCACTTT.